These 27 T cell receptor beta chains came from one sample sequenced in a study of cytomegalovirus exposure and HLA in healthy donors. Amplification used 60 Vbeta primers and 13 Jbeta primers. The table came from immunoSEQ multiplex PCR; TCRdb's copy has only in-frame clones and leaves some out. The sample yields about 200,000 clones, approximately 80% seen once. The specimen was PBMCs. These receptor sequences come from a man younger than 45 in good health and CMV-seronegative.

V and J are TRBV5-4 and TRBJ1-2, with a tentative D call TRBD1 (6 bases). V lost 4 bases to trimming and J lost 4 bases, with 17 bases between them. CDR3 length: 15 amino acids. The germline V gene has CDR1 SGHNT and CDR2 YYREEE (reference sequence). The CDR3 sequence: CASSTRGASSYGYTF. The CDR3 DNA is TGTGCCAGCAGCACTCGGGGGGCTTCCTCCTATGGCTACACCTTC.

V gene TRBV19 combines with J gene TRBJ1-6, with D perhaps matching TRBD1 (5 bases). Germline CDR1 and CDR2: LNHDA and SQIVND (reference sequence). V dropped 5 bases and J dropped 8 bases, with 13 bases sitting between them. This CDR3 comprises 14 residues. The CDR3 is CASSPRQGDSPLHF. For the CDR3, the DNA is TGTGCCAGTAGTCCAAGGCAGGGCGATTCACCCCTCCACTTT.

The rearrangement uses TRBV6-6 and TRBJ1-1, with D perhaps TRBD1 (6 bases). The CDR3 spans 14 residues. With 6 bases removed from V and 0 bases from J, the gap between germline ends came to 11 bases. Germline CDR1 reads MNHNY; CDR2 reads SVGAGI (reference sequence). CDR3 sequence (DNA): TGTGCCAGCAGACCCGGACAGCTGAACACTGAAGCTTTCTTT. Protein: CASRPGQLNTEAFF.

The rearrangement joins TRBV27 to TRBJ2-7, with no clear D. CDR1 is MNHEY and CDR2 is SMNVEV in the germline V gene (reference sequence). The ends were cut back, 10 bases at V and 5 bases at J, with 15 bases in the middle. This CDR3 contains 12 residues. The CDR3 loop is CATRGVYDEQYF. The CDR3 nucleotides are TGTGCCACCCGAGGCGTCTACGACGAGCAGTACTTC.

The V call is TRBV10-3, the J call TRBJ1-5; D may be TRBD1 (5 bases). Germline values: CDR1 ENHRY, CDR2 SYGVKD. V dropped 3 bases and J dropped 4 bases, with 16 bases sitting between them. CDR3 length: 16 residues. The CDR3 is CAISDGGAGRNQPQHF. CDR3 DNA sequence: TGTGCCATCAGTGACGGTGGGGCAGGGAGGAATCAGCCCCAGCATTTT.

This sequence joins TRBV7-9 and TRBJ2-1; a possible D gene is TRBD2 (5 bases). V lost 5 bases to trimming and J lost 3 bases, with 17 bases between them. This CDR3 is built from 16 residues. CDR1 and CDR2 (germline): SEHNR, FQNEAQ (reference sequence). CDR3 sequence: CASSKSEGVLYNEQFF. The CDR3 nucleotides are TGTGCCAGCAGCAAAAGTGAGGGAGTTCTCTACAATGAGCAGTTCTTC. Using reference TRBV7-9 and TRBJ2-1 for the parts outside the CDR3, the full variable domain is DTGVSQNPRHKITKRGQNVTFRCDPISEHNRLYWYRQTLGQGPEFLTYFQNEAQLEKSRLLSDRFSAERPKGSFSTLEIQRTEQGDSAMYLCASSKSEGVLYNEQFFGPGTRLTVL.

This rearrangement joins TRBV5-4 to TRBJ2-3; tentatively, D is TRBD2 (6 bases). The V gene lost 2 bases and the J gene lost 0 bases, with 10 bases spanning the gap. The CDR3 covers 15 residues. Germline V CDR1 and CDR2: SGHNT, YYREEE (reference sequence). CDR3 amino acids: CASSFGGTSTDTQYF. For the CDR3, the DNA is TGTGCCAGCAGCTTTGGGGGGACTAGCACAGATACGCAGTATTTT.

This rearrangement joins TRBV5-4 to TRBJ1-5; the D is unclear. V was cut by 0 bases and J by 0 bases, with 7 bases left in between. The length of the CDR3 is 15 residues. CDR1 and CDR2 from the germline V gene are SGHNT and YYREEE (reference sequence). CDR3: CASSLGAGSNQPQHF. CDR3 DNA sequence: TGTGCCAGCAGCTTGGGGGCGGGTAGCAATCAGCCCCAGCATTTT.

The chain uses TRBV5-6 and TRBJ2-4; 11 bases are shared with TRBD2. Per germline, CDR1 SGHDT and CDR2 YYEEEE. This CDR3 is built from 16 residues. With V trimmed by 0 bases and J by 9 bases, 8 bases remained unmatched. This CDR3 is CASSLAPSGGIGIQYF. The CDR3, as DNA: TGTGCCAGCAGCTTGGCTCCTAGCGGGGGGATCGGCATTCAGTACTTC.

V gene TRBV28 combines with J gene TRBJ2-7; a possible D gene is TRBD1 (6 bases). V gave up 5 bases and J gave up 4 bases, with 12 bases separating them. The CDR3 covers 13 residues. Germline V CDR1 and CDR2: MDHEN, SYDVKM. The CDR3 region has the DNA TGTGCCAGCAGTCCGCAGCAGGGGTACGAGCAGTACTTC. The encoded protein is CASSPQQGYEQYF.

The table lists this clone with a count of one. This chain links TRBV5-6 with TRBJ2-5; TRBD1 matches 12 bases. CDR1 is SGHDT and CDR2 is YYEEEE in the germline V gene. V dropped 3 bases and J dropped 2; count of bases not matched to a gene: 5. The CDR3 length is 16 residues. Written as DNA, the CDR3 is TGTGCCAGCAGCTCCGGGACAGGGGGCGTACAAGAGACCCAGTACTTC. It is translated as CASSSGTGGVQETQYF.

V and J are TRBV11-2 and TRBJ2-4; D possibly corresponds to TRBD2 (6 bases). The germline V gene has CDR1 SGHAT and CDR2 FQNNGV. V lost 0 bases to trimming and J lost 5 bases, with 14 bases between them. The length of the CDR3 is 16 residues. Written as DNA, the CDR3 is TGTGCCAGCAGCTTAGATCTGTTCGGGAGACAAAACATTCAGTACTTC. Protein: CASSLDLFGRQNIQYF.

The rearrangement uses TRBV6-5 and TRBJ1-6, with TRBD1 identical over 9 bases. J gave up 7 bases and V 6 bases, and 7 bases lay outside the gene matches. The germline gives CDR1 MNHEY, CDR2 SVGAGI. The length of the CDR3 is 15 residues. CDR3 amino acids: CASSRGQGGNSPLHF. Written as DNA, the CDR3 is TGTGCCAGCAGCAGGGGACAGGGTGGGAATTCACCCCTCCACTTT.

This sequence joins TRBV7-9 and TRBJ2-5; a weak D match, TRBD1 (7 bases). V shed 4 bases and J shed 5 bases, with 23 bases lying between them. Germline values: CDR1 SEHNR, CDR2 FQNEAQ (reference sequence). CDR3 length equals 17 residues. The CDR3 is CASSSHLRGALGETQYF. CDR3 bases: TGTGCCAGCAGCTCTCACCTCAGGGGGGCGTTAGGGGAGACCCAGTACTTC.

This clone appeared once. The V call is TRBV19, the J call TRBJ1-6; unclear D gene. Trimming left V 4 bases short and J 9 bases short, with 10 bases between. The germline CDR1 and CDR2 sequences are LNHDA and SQIVND (reference sequence). CDR3 length: 13 amino acids. The CDR3 nucleotides read TGTGCCAGTAGTAACGAGGGTATTTCACCCCTCCACTTT. Protein product: CASSNEGISPLHF. Combining the CDR3 with reference TRBV19 and TRBJ1-6 gives the whole variable domain DGGITQSPKYLFRKEGQNVTLSCEQNLNHDAMYWYRQDPGQGLRLIYYSQIVNDFQKGDIAEGYSVSREKKESFPLTVTSAQKNPTAFYLCASSNEGISPLHFGNGTRLTVT.

The V call is TRBV5-4, the J call TRBJ2-7; no reliable D call. CDR1 is SGHNT, CDR2 YYREEE, per germline (reference sequence). The CDR3 extends over 14 amino acids. The ends were cut back, 4 bases at V and 3 bases at J, with 14 bases in the middle. The CDR3 reads CASSPRPADYEQYF. The CDR3 DNA is TGTGCCAGCAGCCCCCGTCCGGCGGACTACGAGCAGTACTTC.

This chain links TRBV28 with TRBJ1-2; 8 nucleotides match TRBD1. The CDR3 is 15 residues long. Germline V CDR1 and CDR2: MDHEN, SYDVKM. V lost 5 bases to trimming and J lost 4 bases; unmatched junction nucleotides: 9. The CDR3 sequence: CASSPRTGLAYGYTF. The CDR3 DNA follows: TGTGCCAGCAGTCCTAGGACAGGGTTAGCCTATGGCTACACCTTC.

This sequence joins TRBV6-1 and TRBJ2-7, with D possibly TRBD1 on 5 matching bases. The CDR3 is made up of 13 amino acids. The V gene lost 7 bases and the J gene lost 2 bases, with 12 bases spanning the gap. Germline values: CDR1 MNHNS, CDR2 SASEGT. CDR3: CASTLDSTYEQYF. For the CDR3, the DNA is TGTGCCAGCACCCTTGACAGTACCTACGAGCAGTACTTC.

Of note for this clone: Germline and junction disagree at one end, which may indicate a read error. V is TRBV28 and J is TRBJ1-3; 9 nucleotides agree with TRBD1. There are 14 residues in the CDR3. Germline-derived CDR1 and CDR2 are MDHEN and SYDVKM. CDR3 DNA sequence: TGTGCCGGCAGAACAGGGGGCGGTGGAAACACCATATATTTT. Its translation is CAGRTGGGGNTIYF.

The rearrangement uses TRBV5-4 and TRBJ2-7; possible D gene TRBD2, 6 bases. Trimming shortened V by 3 bases and J by 6 bases, and 10 bases separated the two germline ends. This CDR3 has 12 amino acids. The germline gives CDR1 SGHNT, CDR2 YYREEE (reference sequence). CDR3 loop: CASSSLGGEQYF. The CDR3 bases are TGTGCCAGCAGCTCGCTCGGGGGCGAGCAGTACTTC.

The V call is TRBV11-2, the J call TRBJ1-1; perhaps TRBD1 as D (6 bases). The CDR3 covers 12 residues. CDR1 and CDR2 (germline): SGHAT, FQNNGV. The V end was cut by 3 bases, the J end by 5 bases, with 7 bases between. CDR3 in amino acids: CASSFTGTEAFF. For the CDR3, the DNA is TGTGCCAGCAGCTTTACAGGGACTGAAGCTTTCTTT.

The V gene is TRBV5-1, the J gene TRBJ2-7; no definite D call. The CDR3 is 13 residues long. Trimming removed 1 base at V and 6 bases at J, with 11 bases between. Germline V CDR1 and CDR2: SGHRS, YFSETQ. The CDR3 region is CASSLSSGFEQYF. CDR3 DNA: TGCGCCAGCAGCTTGAGTTCGGGTTTCGAGCAGTACTTC.

The chain employs TRBV15 and TRBJ2-2, with D perhaps TRBD2 (5 bases). The CDR3 is 14 amino acids. Germline CDR1 is LNHNV and CDR2 is YYDKDF (reference sequence). Trimming cost V 6 bases and J 5 bases, with 13 bases left between them. CDR3 nucleotide sequence: TGTGCCACCAGGGGCGGGCCAGCGACCGGGGAGCTGTTTTTT. As protein: CATRGGPATGELFF.

The V gene is TRBV6-1, the J gene TRBJ2-3; weak D call: TRBD2 (7 bases). Trimming shortened V by 1 base and J by 5 bases, and 16 bases separated the two germline ends. The CDR3 is made up of 16 amino acids. CDR1 is MNHNS, CDR2 SASEGT, per germline. The CDR3 DNA is TGTGCCAGCAGTGAAGTATGGGGGGGGGCTGGAGATACGCAGTATTTT. Amino acids: CASSEVWGGAGDTQYF.

The chain uses TRBV11-2 and TRBJ1-6; D is ambiguous. V shed 1 base and J shed 7 bases, with 8 bases lying between them. Germline V CDR1 and CDR2: SGHAT, FQNNGV. CDR3 length: 14 residues. CDR3 amino acids: CASSLVLENSPLHF. CDR3 in DNA: TGTGCCAGCAGCTTAGTACTGGAGAATTCACCCCTCCACTTT.

V and J are TRBV9 and TRBJ2-2, with D possibly being TRBD1 (5 bases). This CDR3 has 15 residues. Germline assignment: CDR1 SGDLS and CDR2 YYNGEE. Trimming shortened V by 3 bases and J by 1 base, and 10 bases separated the two germline ends. The CDR3 DNA reads TGTGCCAGCAGCGGGAGACAGTTGAACACCGGGGAGCTGTTTTTT. Protein sequence: CASSGRQLNTGELFF.

The chain is built from TRBV18 and TRBJ1-1, with D hard to call. The CDR3 consists of 14 residues. The germline CDR1 and CDR2 sequences are KGHSH and LQKENI. The V end was cut by 3 bases, the J end by 1 base, with 9 bases between. The CDR3 nucleotides read TGTGCCAGCTCACCTCAGAGCGGGAACACTGAAGCTTTCTTT. This codes for CASSPQSGNTEAFF.